These 18 T cell receptor beta chains came from one sample sequenced in a study of CXCR3-negative and CXCR3-positive naive CD8 T cells. Whole-study results and caveats: CXCR3-positive naive cells carried more hydrophobic TRB CDR3s than CXCR3-negative naive cells did.

All TRB cDNA libraries came from 5' RACE performed with UMI labels. TCRdb reprocessed the 5' RACE reads and keeps a single row for each CDR3 protein, giving no DNA. The sample table sets out under 150,000 distinct CDR3 sequences. The antigens of these receptors remain unknown. Material: naive CXCR3+ CD8+ T cells from blood. Sample subset: CD45RO-CCR7+CD27+CD95- naive CD8+ T cells expressing CXCR3 (TNR3+). The receptors were gathered from a human donor in good health. Some clones in this sample may be carry-over from other donors' samples.

V gene TRBV29-1 combines with J gene TRBJ1-4; TCRdb reports TRBD1, a call that lacks DNA to check it against. CDR3 length: 13 residues. CDR1 is SQVTM and CDR2 is ANQGSEA in the germline V gene. This CDR3 is CSVESRANEKLFF. Supplemented by reference TRBV29-1 and TRBJ1-4, the full variable domain reads SAVISQKPSRDICQRGTSLTIQCQVDSQVTMMFWYRQQPGQSLTLIATANQGSEATYESGFVIDKFPISRPNLTFSTLTVSNMSPEDSSIYLCSVESRANEKLFFGSGTQLSVL.

The chain has TRBV27 and TRBJ1-4; TCRdb returns TRBD1, unconfirmable since there is no DNA. The germline CDR1 and CDR2 sequences are MNHEY and SMNVEV (reference sequence). The CDR3 covers 14 residues. CDR3 in amino acids: CASTPGGEKEKLFF.

The chain links TRBV15 to TRBJ1-5. CDR1 is LNHNV, CDR2 YYDKDF, per germline (reference sequence). The CDR3 totals 18 residues. CDR3 protein: CATSRDWALRGSNQPQHF.

The V call is TRBV19, the J call TRBJ2-7; checking the TCRdb D call of TRBD1 is not possible without DNA. The CDR3 has 13 residues. CDR1 is LNHDA, CDR2 SQIVND, per germline (reference sequence). CDR3 amino acids: CASSPGGVNEQYF.

The chain uses TRBV5-5 and TRBJ2-7; TCRdb reports TRBD2, a call that lacks DNA to check it against. Germline values: CDR1 SGHKS, CDR2 YYEKEE (reference sequence). The CDR3 is 14 amino acids. The chain's CDR3 is CASSVLAGVREQYF.

This chain connects TRBV28 to TRBJ2-7; TCRdb designates TRBD1, a call that cannot be tested without DNA. This CDR3 region has 13 residues. CDR1 and CDR2 from the germline V gene are MDHEN and SYDVKM. CDR3: CASSLGTRYEQYF.

The V gene is TRBV12-3 or TRBV12-4, the J gene TRBJ2-1; TCRdb outputs TRBD1, but without DNA this stays unchecked. CDR3 length equals 12 residues. CDR3 amino acids: CASSRPWDEQFF.

The V gene is TRBV5-4, the J gene TRBJ2-2; TCRdb's assignment of TRBD2 cannot be checked, as there is no DNA. In germline, CDR1 is SGHNT, CDR2 YYREEE (reference sequence). This CDR3 has 17 amino acids. The CDR3 reads CASSLRTSGENTGELFF.

The chain is built from TRBV29-1 and TRBJ2-3; with no DNA, the TCRdb D assignment of TRBD1 cannot be verified. CDR1 SQVTM and CDR2 ANQGSEA come from the germline V gene. This CDR3 is 13 amino acids long. The CDR3 here is CSVDRTSTDTQYF.

This chain uses TRBV28 with TRBJ2-1; without DNA, the TCRdb call of TRBD1 cannot be checked. The CDR3 totals 16 residues. Germline V gene data show CDR1 as MDHEN and CDR2 as SYDVKM. The CDR3 loop is CASSLPPGELYNEQFF.

The rearrangement joins TRBV20-1 to TRBJ2-7. The CDR3 length is 13 residues. CDR1 is DFQATT, CDR2 SNEGSKA, per germline (reference sequence). The chain's CDR3 is CSASAVSPYEQYF.

The CDR3 loop reads CASSFSGYEQYF. This rearrangement joins TRBV12-3 or TRBV12-4 to TRBJ2-7. The CDR3 has 12 residues.

The chain recombines TRBV9 with TRBJ1-1. The CDR3 extends over 17 amino acids. Germline lookup yields CDR1 SGDLS and CDR2 YYNGEE. CDR3 in amino acids: CASSVGWGSSLNTEAFF.

The rearrangement joins TRBV28 to TRBJ2-7. CDR3 size: 11 residues. Germline CDR1 and CDR2: MDHEN and SYDVKM. CDR3 amino acids: CASTVAYEQYF.

V gene TRBV28 combines with J gene TRBJ2-3; TCRdb's D gene call, TRBD2, goes unchecked for lack of DNA. This CDR3 comprises 16 residues. Germline V CDR1 and CDR2: MDHEN, SYDVKM. The CDR3 spells CASREVTSGYTDTQYF.

The rearrangement uses TRBV7-9 and TRBJ2-7. The CDR3 has 12 amino acids. The germline CDR1 and CDR2 sequences are SEHNR and FQNEAQ (reference sequence). The CDR3 protein is CASSLGIHEQYF.

J is TRBJ2-7 and V is TRBV12-3 or TRBV12-4; the TCRdb D gene call, TRBD2, has no DNA to confirm it. The CDR3 has 15 amino acids. The CDR3 loop reads CASSLSSGRTYEQYF.

The CDR3 protein is CSAIGGEPSYEQYF. The gene calls are TRBV29-1 and TRBJ2-7; TCRdb returns TRBD1, unconfirmable since there is no DNA. Germline CDR1 is SQVTM and CDR2 is ANQGSEA. The CDR3 covers 14 residues.